The source of this T cell receptor (beta chain) is a study of beta chain features in type 1 diabetes. Concerning this clone itself: The target antigen is unknown.

Germline values: CDR1 SGDLS, CDR2 YYNGEE. Trimming stripped 4 bases from V and 5 bases from J, with 10 bases between. The CDR3 runs 13 residues. The investigators reverse transcribed all of the isolated RNA, so they sequenced expressed TCRB transcripts. Method: immunoSEQ multiplex PCR; TCRdb's copy keeps in-frame clones and lacks some. The profile shows around 450,000 clones, approximately 10% of them singletons. Study-wide points: Type 1 diabetes patients had moderately but significantly shorter TCRB CDR3s in all four CD4+ subsets.

The rearrangement joins TRBV9 to TRBJ2-1; D unresolved. The specimen was naive CD4+ T cells from blood. This sequence was found in a woman between 18 and 30 years old in good health. CDR3 sequence: CASSSSGHNEQFF. In nucleotides, the CDR3 is TGTGCCAGCAGCTCCAGTGGACACAATGAGCAGTTCTTC.